This T cell receptor beta chain was retrieved from a study of neurological immune-mediated disorders. General study findings and limits: The most TCR clonal expansion was seen in HTLV-1-associated myelopathy, whereas the least was seen in multiple sclerosis, below the level in healthy controls. Across subjects, expanded clones had no CDR3 amino acid sequences in common, pointing to private repertoires in all groups.

This clonotype was detected ten times or more. Its antigen remains unknown. V lost 1 base, J lost 3 bases, and 8 bases stayed unmatched. Germline V lookup: CDR1 KGHSH, CDR2 LQKENI. The CDR3 totals 16 residues. Time point noted: longitudinal time-point 3. The healthy controls volunteered at a blood bank in Maryland, USA. Each TCR transcript was tagged with a 10-nucleotide random UMI during 5'RACE. A single record per CDR3 protein comes from TCRdb applying MiXCR to the 5' RACE reads. The sample includes 53,000 or so distinct CDR3 sequences, approximately 9.2% seen only once; the top ten take 1.9%. Specimen: PBMCs. This receptor was taken from a woman aged 40-49 years in good health. The chain couples TRBV18 to TRBJ1-1, with TRBD1 matching over 7 bases. The CDR3 DNA reads as TGTGCCAGCTCACCACAACGGGACAGTCAGGACACTGAAGCTTTCTTT. Residues: CASSPQRDSQDTEAFF.